Listed below are T cell receptor beta chains from one sample, sequenced in a study of OX40 agonist ivuxolimab in advanced cancers. The protocol was immunoSEQ multiplex PCR, while the TCRdb copy is restricted to in-frame clones and leaves out a portion. The sample contains under 45,000 clones, 78% of which appear only once. The sequences come from CD4+ or CD8+ T cells sorted from blood, collected in a trial of the OX40 agonist ivuxolimab. The receptors were gathered from an adult with an advanced solid tumor such as melanoma, head and neck, liver or kidney cancer. Both conserved end residues are part of each CDR3. Fields, in order: J gene, V gene, CDR3 protein.

J gene: TRBJ2-7; V gene: TRBV28; CDR3 protein: CASFQAGLLGEQYF
J gene: TRBJ1-2; V gene: TRBV11-2; CDR3 protein: CASSPRGSYNYGYTF
J gene: TRBJ1-2; V gene: TRBV28; CDR3 protein: CASTGNYGYTF
J gene: TRBJ2-3; V gene: TRBV27; CDR3 protein: CASSTPRGSENTDTQYF
J gene: TRBJ1-3; V gene: TRBV28; CDR3 protein: CASSSGLGGNTIYF
J gene: TRBJ1-1; V gene: TRBV2; CDR3 protein: CASSLTTGKSEAFF
J gene: TRBJ2-2; V gene: TRBV2; CDR3 protein: CASRPLETGELFF
J gene: TRBJ1-6; V gene: TRBV7-2; CDR3 protein: CASRDDSLAYNSPLHF
J gene: TRBJ2-7; V gene: TRBV2; CDR3 protein: CATGYRGYEQYF
J gene: TRBJ2-1; V gene: TRBV2; CDR3 protein: CASSTLEGNEQFF
J gene: TRBJ2-5; V gene: TRBV4-1; CDR3 protein: CASSQKGPGRNYQETQYF
J gene: .; V gene: TRBV25-1; CDR3 protein: CASSEYGREYQETQYF
J gene: TRBJ2-7; V gene: TRBV7-2; CDR3 protein: CASIPFGGSYEQYF
J gene: TRBJ2-1; V gene: TRBV14; CDR3 protein: CAAWGFSYNEQFF
J gene: TRBJ2-5; V gene: TRBV27; CDR3 protein: CASSLGLADETQYF
J gene: TRBJ2-5; V gene: TRBV5-4; CDR3 protein: CASSLPGRRMEETQYF
J gene: TRBJ2-6; V gene: TRBV5-1; CDR3 protein: CASSPDRGANVLTF
J gene: TRBJ1-1; V gene: TRBV10-2; CDR3 protein: CASSDPGMNTEAFF
J gene: TRBJ2-2; V gene: TRBV7-3; CDR3 protein: CASSSHVRREGTGELFF
J gene: TRBJ1-5; V gene: TRBV4-2; CDR3 protein: CTSSQIQGGQSNQPQHF